The TCR beta chain described here comes from a study of blood T cell repertoires in COVID-19. About the research overall: Nucleic acid was either cDNA or gDNA, and it came from T cells, B-cell-depleted T cells, or PBMCs.

Trimming stripped 0 bases from V and 0 bases from J, with 18 bases between. Germline values: CDR1 LGHDT, CDR2 YNNKEL (reference sequence). This CDR3 is 19 amino acids long. TCRdb keeps only in-frame clones here, not all; method: immunoSEQ multiplex PCR. The table shows about 160,000 clones, with 80% to 95% occurring only once. The Seattle patients joined while their infection was active and were tracked longitudinally afterward. This clonotype originated in a man aged 30-40 years with COVID-19, enrolled during active disease. The V call is TRBV3-1 (or the pseudogene TRBV3-2), the J call TRBJ1-5, with D perhaps matching TRBD1 (5 bases). Sequencing was carried out using peripheral blood. DNA of the CDR3: TGTGCCAGCAGCCAAGAGGGGGGTTTGGGAGGCTATAGCAATCAGCCCCAGCATTTT. It specifies CASSQEGGLGGYSNQPQHF.